Following are 22 T cell receptor beta chains from one sample sequenced in a study of cytomegalovirus exposure and HLA in healthy donors. The study ran its PCR with 60 Vbeta and 13 Jbeta primers. TCRdb's table, derived via immunoSEQ multiplex PCR, lists solely in-frame clones and lacks some. Among under 200,000 clones listed, roughly four fifths were seen once. The sequenced sample consisted of PBMCs. The receptor source for this set is a woman aged 25-40 years in good health and CMV-seropositive.

This clone appeared a few times. The J gene is TRBJ2-3, the V gene TRBV19, with 9 bases matching TRBD1. Germline V gene sequence: CDR1 LNHDA, CDR2 SQIVND (reference sequence). The CDR3 spans 20 residues. The V segment lost 4 bases and the J segment 5 bases; nucleotides outside the gene matches: 22. CDR3 sequence (DNA): TGTGCCAGTAGTAGGGCTAGCGTGGGACAGGGTGTAACCGGGGAAGATACGCAGTATTTT. Its protein is CASSRASVGQGVTGEDTQYF. The full variable domain, with the rest looked up from reference TRBV19 and TRBJ2-3, is DGGITQSPKYLFRKEGQNVTLSCEQNLNHDAMYWYRQDPGQGLRLIYYSQIVNDFQKGDIAEGYSVSREKKESFPLTVTSAQKNPTAFYLCASSRASVGQGVTGEDTQYFGPGTRLTVL.

The table lists this clone with a few counts. The chain joins TRBV5-4 to TRBJ2-2; 8 positions agree with TRBD1. The CDR3 totals 14 residues. Germline CDR1 SGHNT, CDR2 YYREEE (reference sequence). The junction had 7 bases not matched to a gene; V was cut back by 7 bases and J by 5 bases. This CDR3 is CASSGQGWTGELFF. The CDR3 DNA follows: TGTGCCAGCTCAGGACAGGGATGGACCGGGGAGCTGTTTTTT.

The chain couples TRBV10-3 to TRBJ2-2, with 13 bases aligning to TRBD2. The CDR3 spans 16 residues. The V gene end was trimmed by 5 bases and the J gene end by 4 bases; junction bases not matched to a gene: 4. Germline CDR1 and CDR2: ENHRY and SYGVKD. This CDR3 is CAISMTSGGSTGELFF. The CDR3 DNA sequence: TGTGCCATCAGTATGACTAGCGGGGGGTCCACCGGGGAGCTGTTTTTT.

The chain recombines TRBV18 with TRBJ1-4; D ambiguous. Trimming cost V 0 bases and J 1 base, with 12 bases left between them. The CDR3 consists of 17 residues. Germline assignment: CDR1 KGHSH and CDR2 LQKENI. The CDR3 sequence is CASSPPRGEGTNEKLFF. DNA of the CDR3: TGTGCCAGCTCACCACCTCGGGGAGAGGGAACTAATGAAAAACTGTTTTTT.

The CDR3 sequence is CASSQGHIGYEQYF. CDR3 nucleotides: TGTGCCAGCAGTCAGGGACATATCGGCTACGAGCAGTACTTC. The chain carries TRBV14 and TRBJ2-7; a possible D gene is TRBD1 (6 bases). The CDR3 is made up of 14 amino acids. Germline CDR1 and CDR2: SGHDN and FVKESK. V shed 6 bases and J shed 3 bases, with 15 bases lying between them.

The CDR3 nucleotides read TGTGCCAGCAGCCCCCGGGTAGCGGGAGTCTTAGGTCTCAATGAGCAGTTCTTC. Amino acid sequence: CASSPRVAGVLGLNEQFF. This rearrangement joins TRBV11-2 to TRBJ2-1; TRBD2 matches 9 bases. CDR1 is SGHAT, CDR2 FQNNGV, per germline. Germline trimming cut 5 bases from V and 6 bases from J; bases unmatched to any gene: 17. This CDR3 is 18 amino acids long.

This clone occurred a few times. The rearrangement joins TRBV30 to TRBJ1-1, with 7 bases identical to TRBD1. Trimming removed 5 bases from V and 5 bases from J; junction bases left unmatched: 11. Germline lookup yields CDR1 GTSNPN and CDR2 SVGIG (reference sequence). The CDR3 is 14 residues long. CDR3 bases: TGTGCCTGGGCCGAACAGGGGACCCGGACTGAAGCTTTCTTT. It encodes CAWAEQGTRTEAFF.

This chain links TRBV6-5 with TRBJ2-7; 7 bases fit TRBD1. The germline CDR1 and CDR2 sequences are MNHEY and SVGAGI. Germline trimming cut 6 bases from V and 5 bases from J; bases unmatched to any gene: 7. The CDR3 extends over 13 amino acids. CDR3 sequence reads: CASSVDRDHEQYF. The CDR3 nucleotides read TGTGCCAGCAGCGTCGACAGGGACCACGAGCAGTACTTC.

The CDR3 spells CASSLATLAGINEQFF. The CDR3 DNA sequence: TGTGCCAGCTCCTTAGCAACACTAGCGGGGATTAATGAGCAGTTCTTC. This chain connects TRBV6-6 to TRBJ2-1, with TRBD2 matching 10 bases. This CDR3 contains 16 residues. After removal of 8 bases from V and 7 bases from J, the junction contained 14 bases not matched to a gene. Germline CDR1 reads MNHNY; CDR2 reads SVGAGI (reference sequence).

With respect to this clone: An end of the junction differs from the germline gene, which may be a read error. The chain joins TRBV6-4 to TRBJ1-1; D is ambiguous. From germline, CDR1 is MRHNA and CDR2 SNTAGT. CDR3 length equals 8 residues. CDR3 DNA sequence: TGTGCCAGCAGTGAGGGAGCGTTT. Protein product: CASSEGAF.

CDR3 coding DNA: TGTGCCAGCAGTTACTCGAGCCAGGGCGGCCAGCCCCAGCATTTT. Amino acids: CASSYSSQGGQPQHF. The chain couples TRBV6-6 to TRBJ1-5; weak D call: TRBD1 (5 bases). V gave up 0 bases and J gave up 7 bases, with 13 bases separating them. CDR1 and CDR2 from the germline V gene are MNHNY and SVGAGI (reference sequence). The CDR3 extends over 15 amino acids.

The V and J genes are TRBV5-4 and TRBJ2-2; TRBD2 matches at 8 bases. The CDR3 consists of 14 residues. Germline CDR1 SGHNT, CDR2 YYREEE (reference sequence). V dropped 9 bases and J dropped 4; count of bases not matched to a gene: 8. CDR3 in DNA: TGTGCCACCCCGGGGGGGAGTGGCACCGGGGAGCTGTTTTTT. It translates to CATPGGSGTGELFF.

V and J are TRBV28 and TRBJ1-5; a possible D gene is TRBD1 (5 bases). CDR1 and CDR2 (germline): MDHEN, SYDVKM. The CDR3 runs to 13 residues. V was pared by 6 bases and J by 6 bases, with 12 bases between. Here the CDR3 reads CASSDSGGQPQHF. CDR3 in DNA: TGTGCCAGCAGCGACAGTGGTGGTCAGCCCCAGCATTTT. The variable domain in full, completed from reference TRBV28 and TRBJ1-5, reads DVKVTQSSRYLVKRTGEKVFLECVQDMDHENMFWYRQDPGLGLRLIYFSYDVKMKEKGDIPEGYSVSREKKERFSLILESASTNQTSMYLCASSDSGGQPQHFGDGTRLSIL.

This chain links TRBV2 with TRBJ2-4, with 7 nucleotides matching TRBD1. Germline-derived CDR1 and CDR2 are SNHLY and FYNNEI. The CDR3 has 15 amino acids. Unmatched junction bases numbered 5, after V lost 6 bases and J lost 0 bases. Written as DNA, the CDR3 is TGTGCCAGCAGGGGGGACAGACTAGCCAAAAACATTCAGTACTTC. It encodes CASRGDRLAKNIQYF.

The CDR3 protein is CASSPLGTSETNTGELFF. The CDR3 bases are TGTGCCAGCTCACCGCTCGGTACTAGCGAAACGAACACCGGGGAGCTGTTTTTT. This sequence joins TRBV18 and TRBJ2-2; TRBD2 matches 7 bases. The germline V gene encodes CDR1 KGHSH and CDR2 LQKENI. This CDR3 contains 18 residues. J lost 0 bases, V lost 3 bases, and 10 bases had no gene match.

The chain recombines TRBV28 with TRBJ1-5; no clear D. The CDR3 length is 14 residues. Trimming left V 5 bases short and J 0 bases short, with 8 bases between. Germline CDR1 and CDR2: MDHEN and SYDVKM. In DNA form, the CDR3 reads TGTGCCAGCAGTGGAGGAATTAGCAATCAGCCCCAGCATTTT. It codes for CASSGGISNQPQHF.

The rearrangement joins TRBV27 to TRBJ1-2; D uncertain. Germline CDR1 MNHEY, CDR2 SMNVEV (reference sequence). V lost 2 bases and J lost 0, with 10 bases in between. The CDR3 covers 15 residues. For the CDR3, the DNA is TGTGCCAGCAGTTTAAGTCCCACAACTAACTATGGCTACACCTTC. It codes for CASSLSPTTNYGYTF.

The CDR3 DNA reads TGTGCCAGCGAGCCTCTGACTTGGACAGGGACGTATGGCTACACCTTC. Residues: CASEPLTWTGTYGYTF. The chain has TRBV9 and TRBJ1-2; 8 positions agree with TRBD1. The V gene end was trimmed by 7 bases and the J gene end by 5 bases; junction bases not matched to a gene: 16. The CDR3 is 16 residues long. CDR1 SGDLS and CDR2 YYNGEE come from the germline V gene.

The chain links TRBV5-6 to TRBJ2-2, with 12 bases identical to TRBD2. Germline-derived CDR1 and CDR2 are SGHDT and YYEEEE. J gave up 5 bases and V 4 bases, and 12 bases lay outside the gene matches. The CDR3 has 18 residues. The CDR3 protein is CASSPGTSGFLGTGELFF. Written as DNA, the CDR3 is TGTGCCAGCAGCCCCGGGACTAGCGGGTTCCTTGGGACCGGGGAGCTGTTTTTT. The complete variable domain, with remaining parts taken from reference TRBV5-6 and TRBJ2-2, reads DAGVTQSPTHLIKTRGQQVTLRCSPKSGHDTVSWYQQALGQGPQFIFQYYEEEERQRGNFPDRFSGHQFPNYSSELNVNALLLGDSALYLCASSPGTSGFLGTGELFFGEGSRLTVL.

This chain's CDR3 is CASRPRGATNEKLFF. CDR3 sequence (DNA): TGTGCCAGTAGGCCCCGCGGGGCAACTAATGAAAAACTGTTTTTT. The chain joins TRBV19 to TRBJ1-4; no reliable D call. Germline V lookup: CDR1 LNHDA, CDR2 SQIVND (reference sequence). This CDR3 contains 15 residues. Trimming removed 6 bases from V and 0 bases from J, with 11 bases in between.

This chain joins TRBV9 and TRBJ2-3; 12 bases match TRBD2. The junction had 5 bases not matched to a gene; V was cut back by 3 bases and J by 6 bases. This CDR3 has 15 amino acids. Germline V gives CDR1 SGDLS, CDR2 YYNGEE. This CDR3 is CASSGLAGVGDTQYF. Here the CDR3 DNA reads TGTGCCAGCAGCGGACTAGCGGGAGTTGGCGATACGCAGTATTTT.

The genes are TRBV30 and TRBJ2-1; D gene unclear. The germline gives CDR1 GTSNPN, CDR2 SVGIG (reference sequence). This CDR3 region has 10 residues. V gave up 6 bases and J gave up 6 bases, with 6 bases separating them. The CDR3 reads CACGFNEQFF. Written as DNA, the CDR3 is TGTGCCTGCGGTTTCAATGAGCAGTTCTTC.